This passage covers 25 T cell receptor beta chains from one sample sequenced in a study of blood T cell repertoires in COVID-19. Clones were sequenced by immunoSEQ multiplex PCR, and TCRdb holds only the in-frame ones, with some missing. The sample holds around 300,000 clones, roughly nine tenths seen once. Sequenced sample: peripheral blood. Receptors originate from a woman aged 25 to 45 with COVID-19, enrolled during active disease.

This chain links TRBV19 with TRBJ1-5, with D possibly TRBD1 on 6 matching bases. The CDR3 covers 16 residues. Germline-derived CDR1 and CDR2 are LNHDA and SQIVND (reference sequence). Trimming took 5 bases from V and 6 from J, leaving 20 bases between them. The CDR3 protein is CASSGGAGGGIQPQHF. CDR3 nucleotides: TGTGCCAGTAGTGGAGGGGCGGGGGGCGGTATTCAGCCCCAGCATTTT.

The genes are TRBV19 and TRBJ1-5; D uncertain. Germline V CDR1 and CDR2: LNHDA, SQIVND (reference sequence). This CDR3 spans 15 amino acids. V was pared by 2 bases and J by 0 bases, with 8 bases between. CDR3 coding DNA: TGTGCCAGTAGTATAATGGCTTTTAGCAATCAGCCCCAGCATTTT. This sequence encodes CASSIMAFSNQPQHF.

This clone was recorded once. The chain combines TRBV3-1 (or the pseudogene TRBV3-2) with TRBJ1-5; 8 bases map to TRBD1. Germline V gene data show CDR1 as LGHDT and CDR2 as YNNKEL (reference sequence). The CDR3 totals 13 residues. The trim removed 3 bases at V and 8 bases at J, leaving 3 bases unmatched. In DNA, the CDR3 is TGTGCCAGCAGCCACCAGGGGGCGAAGCCCCAGCATTTT. This sequence encodes CASSHQGAKPQHF.

The chain combines TRBV7-9 with TRBJ2-1; maybe TRBD1 (6 bases). Germline V gene data show CDR1 as SEHNR and CDR2 as FQNEAQ (reference sequence). The V gene lost 5 bases and the J gene lost 0 bases, with 11 bases spanning the gap. This CDR3 has 15 residues. CDR3 nucleotides: TGTGCCAGCAGCGACACAGGGAGCTCCTACAATGAGCAGTTCTTC. Residues: CASSDTGSSYNEQFF.

The V call is TRBV24-1, the J call TRBJ1-5; no definite D call. The V and J ends lost 5 bases and 4 bases respectively, with 8 bases between them. Germline V gene sequence: CDR1 KGHDR, CDR2 SFDVKD. The length of the CDR3 is 13 residues. CDR3 DNA: TGTGCCACCAGTGCCGGAGGGAATCAGCCCCAGCATTTT. Amino acids: CATSAGGNQPQHF.

The chain combines TRBV5-1 with TRBJ2-7; TRBD2 matches 7 bases. The ends lost 5 bases at V and 7 bases at J; junction bases unmatched: 12. Germline V lookup: CDR1 SGHRS, CDR2 YFSETQ. The CDR3 has 14 amino acids. CDR3 nucleotides: TGCGCCAGCAGTTTCGGGGGAGGGGTCGTAGAGCAGTACTTC. It codes for CASSFGGGVVEQYF.

V usage is TRBV7-8 and J usage is TRBJ1-1, with a possible D match to TRBD1 (6 bases). The ends were cut back, 4 bases at V and 3 bases at J, with 12 bases in the middle. The CDR3 has 14 residues. The germline V gene encodes CDR1 SGHVS and CDR2 FQNEAQ. The CDR3 bases are TGTGCCAGCAGCTCCCGACAGGTTTACACTGAAGCTTTCTTT. This codes for CASSSRQVYTEAFF.

The genes are TRBV9 and TRBJ2-7; TRBD1 matches 9 bases. The CDR3 length is 18 residues. CDR1 is SGDLS, CDR2 YYNGEE, per germline. V lost 0 bases and J lost 4; bases outside the gene matches: 14. CDR3 DNA sequence: TGTGCCAGCAGCGTAGGTTTTGAAGGGACAGGGAATGGTTACGAGCAGTACTTC. Translation: CASSVGFEGTGNGYEQYF.

J is TRBJ1-1 and V is TRBV7-9; D perhaps matches TRBD1 (6 bases). This CDR3 region has 15 residues. Per germline, CDR1 SEHNR and CDR2 FQNEAQ (reference sequence). The germline V and J ends were trimmed by 0 bases and 0 bases, with 8 bases remaining between them. The CDR3 here is CASSLADRLNTEAFF. The CDR3 nucleotides read TGTGCCAGCAGCTTAGCGGACAGACTGAACACTGAAGCTTTCTTT.

This clone turned up a few times. CDR3 DNA sequence: TGCGCCAGCAGCTTGAATTTTGGAGGGGATCTCAACGAGCAGTACTTC. Translation: CASSLNFGGDLNEQYF. The chain is built from TRBV5-1 and TRBJ2-7; TRBD2 is a possible D gene (6 bases). There are 16 residues in the CDR3. Germline CDR1 SGHRS, CDR2 YFSETQ. Trimming stripped 1 base from V and 5 bases from J, with 19 bases between.

This chain uses TRBV29-1 with TRBJ1-2; D uncertain. CDR1 and CDR2 from the germline V gene are SQVTM and ANQGSEA. The CDR3 totals 13 residues. V gave up 0 bases and J gave up 2 bases, with 7 bases separating them. The CDR3 DNA reads TGCAGCGTTGAAGAGTCAGTAAACTATGGCTACACCTTC. Translated: CSVEESVNYGYTF.

This chain joins TRBV9 and TRBJ2-7; the match to TRBD2 covers 7 bases. V lost 2 bases to trimming and J lost 2 bases; unmatched junction nucleotides: 4. CDR3 size: 14 residues. Germline V lookup: CDR1 SGDLS, CDR2 YYNGEE. This chain's CDR3 is CASSVGLGPYEQYF. The CDR3 DNA reads TGTGCCAGCAGCGTCGGACTAGGACCCTACGAGCAGTACTTC.

The V call is TRBV3-1 (or the pseudogene TRBV3-2), the J call TRBJ2-6; D might be TRBD1 (5 bases). With 4 bases removed from V and 2 bases from J, the gap between germline ends came to 12 bases. The CDR3 loop spans 16 amino acids. Per germline, CDR1 LGHDT and CDR2 YNNKEL (reference sequence). The CDR3 bases are TGTGCCAGCAGCCTAGGCCAGGGCCCTGGGGCCAACGTCCTGACTTTC. Its protein is CASSLGQGPGANVLTF.

The chain's CDR3 is CASSMIAATNEKLFF. The CDR3 DNA sequence: TGTGCCAGTAGTATGATAGCTGCAACTAATGAAAAACTGTTTTTT. The chain is built from TRBV19 and TRBJ1-4, with D unresolved. Germline CDR1 is LNHDA and CDR2 is SQIVND (reference sequence). The CDR3 is made up of 15 amino acids. V gave up 3 bases and J gave up 0 bases, with 8 bases separating them.

This clone was observed once. The chain links TRBV12-3 or TRBV12-4 to TRBJ2-1; D remains ambiguous. CDR3 length: 13 residues. V dropped 3 bases and J dropped 4 bases, with 7 bases sitting between them. The CDR3 DNA is TGTGCCAGCAGTTTGTCCAGTTACAATGAGCAGTTCTTC. The encoded protein is CASSLSSYNEQFF.

The sample holds a few counts of this clone. The V gene is TRBV10-1, the J gene TRBJ2-2; 12 bases fit TRBD2. Germline V CDR1 and CDR2: WNHNN, SYGVQD (reference sequence). Losses at the gene ends were 4 bases for V and 0 bases for J; bases not matched to a gene: 21. The CDR3 loop spans 23 amino acids. CDR3 coding DNA: TGCGCCAGCAGTGGGTTCTCCGGACAGGGAGGACTAGCGGGATCCTCGAACACCGGGGAGCTGTTTTTT. Translation gives CASSGFSGQGGLAGSSNTGELFF.

This clone was counted a single time. The chain carries TRBV19 and TRBJ1-3, with a weak D call TRBD1 (5 bases). The CDR3 is 16 amino acids. Germline V gene lookup returns CDR1 LNHDA and CDR2 SQIVND (reference sequence). Trimming took 3 bases from V and 2 from J, leaving 14 bases between them. For the CDR3, the DNA is TGTGCCAGTAGTATCATGACCCGGGGGACTGGAAACACCATATATTTT. Protein sequence: CASSIMTRGTGNTIYF.

The rearrangement links TRBV7-2 to TRBJ1-1; D gene ambiguous. V was clipped by 3 bases and J by 2 bases, with 10 bases between them. CDR1 and CDR2 from the germline V gene are SGHTA and FQGNSA. The CDR3 spans 14 residues. The CDR3 sequence: CASSLRALNTEAFF. The DNA for the CDR3 is TGTGCCAGCAGCTTGCGGGCCCTCAACACTGAAGCTTTCTTT.

The gene calls are TRBV6-5 and TRBJ2-3; tentative D call: TRBD2 (6 bases). The CDR3 sequence is 13 residues long. The V gene lost 10 bases and the J gene lost 2 bases, with 13 bases spanning the gap. The germline CDR1 and CDR2 sequences are MNHEY and SVGAGI. The CDR3 DNA reads as TGTGCCACCAAGCGGGCCCCCACAGATACGCAGTATTTT. Translation: CATKRAPTDTQYF.

The J gene is TRBJ1-1, the V gene TRBV30; 7 bases fit TRBD1. The length of the CDR3 is 14 residues. Per the germline V gene, CDR1 is GTSNPN and CDR2 is SVGIG (reference sequence). Trimming removed 3 bases from V and 4 bases from J; junction bases left unmatched: 8. CDR3 DNA: TGTGCCTGGAGGAACAGGGGAGGCGGCACTGAAGCTTTCTTT. Its protein is CAWRNRGGGTEAFF.

The chain uses TRBV28 and TRBJ2-3; TRBD2 matches 12 bases. The length of the CDR3 is 19 residues. Germline loops: CDR1 MDHEN, CDR2 SYDVKM. Trimming cost V 3 bases and J 7 bases; bases outside gene matches: 17. In nucleotides, the CDR3 is TGTGCCAGCAGTTTCTCCCTAGGACTAGCGGGAACCCCAATTCATACGCAGTATTTT. This sequence encodes CASSFSLGLAGTPIHTQYF.

The V gene is TRBV28, the J gene TRBJ1-5; 8 nucleotides align to TRBD1. The J segment lost 6 bases and the V segment lost 6 bases, leaving 7 bases of the junction unmatched. CDR1 and CDR2 from the germline V gene are MDHEN and SYDVKM. This CDR3 is 14 amino acids long. CDR3 residues: CASRGGTGGQPQHF. CDR3 DNA: TGTGCCAGCAGAGGGGGGACAGGTGGTCAGCCCCAGCATTTT.

The J gene is TRBJ2-7, the V gene TRBV7-8; TRBD1 agrees at 9 bases. This CDR3 has 13 amino acids. With 5 bases clipped from V and 4 bases from J, the junction kept 3 bases outside the gene matches. CDR1 and CDR2 (germline): SGHVS, FQNEAQ. The CDR3 sequence: CASSADRGYEQYF. Here the CDR3 DNA reads TGTGCCAGCAGCGCGGACAGGGGATACGAGCAGTACTTC.

This sequence joins TRBV9 and TRBJ1-3, with 8 positions matching TRBD1. With 0 bases clipped from V and 0 bases from J, the junction kept 2 bases outside the gene matches. Germline CDR1 reads SGDLS; CDR2 reads YYNGEE. The length of the CDR3 is 16 residues. The CDR3 DNA follows: TGTGCCAGCAGCGTAGGGACAGGGTTCTCTGGAAACACCATATATTTT. Amino acid sequence: CASSVGTGFSGNTIYF.

This chain uses TRBV29-1 with TRBJ1-2; D is uncertain. The germline V and J ends were trimmed by 3 bases and 5 bases, with 19 bases remaining between them. Germline V gene sequence: CDR1 SQVTM, CDR2 ANQGSEA. This CDR3 has 15 amino acids. This CDR3 reads CSVDGSPLKHYGYTF. The CDR3 DNA is TGCAGCGTTGACGGGTCCCCCCTCAAGCATTATGGCTACACCTTC.